These T cell receptor beta chains were read from a single sample in a study of T cell responses to AZD1222 COVID-19 vaccine. TCRdb's table, derived via immunoSEQ multiplex PCR, lists solely in-frame clones and lacks some. The data show about 140,000 clones, around 93% seen once. The specimen was peripheral blood, collected 28 days after the second AZD1222 dose. The origin of the receptors is an adult who received the AZD1222 COVID-19 vaccine. Each CDR3 is given with its conserved first and last residue. A D gene is named only where the DNA matches it firmly. A row's size may be missing; if present it is once, few, many or a size class.

>TRBJ2-3|NA|TRBV6-5|13|NA
CAARLEGTDTQYF
TGTGCAGCAAGGCTAGAGGGCACAGATACGCAGTATTTT
>TRBJ2-7|NA|TRBV7-9|13|NA
CASSLGEPAEQYF
TGTGCCAGCAGCTTAGGCGAGCCGGCCGAGCAGTACTTC
>TRBJ2-7|once|TRBV19|16|NA
CASSPRTDPGSYEQYF
TGTGCCAGTAGTCCCCGGACAGATCCAGGGTCCTACGAGCAGTACTTC
>TRBJ2-6|NA|TRBV6-2/TRBV6-3|16|NA
CASSLDSVSGANVLTF
TGTGCCAGCAGCCTAGACAGCGTCTCTGGGGCCAACGTCCTGACTTTC
>TRBJ1-1|NA|TRBV9|13|NA
CASSRDTYTEAFF
TGTGCCAGCAGCCGGGACACCTACACTGAAGCTTTCTTT
>TRBJ2-7|NA|TRBV3-1/TRBV3-2|12|NA
CASSQSSYEQYF
TGTGCCAGCAGCCAAAGCTCCTACGAGCAGTACTTC
>TRBJ1-2|NA|TRBV15|14|NA
CATSRDLYNYGYTF
TGTGCCACCAGCAGAGATCTCTACAACTATGGCTACACCTTC
>TRBJ1-1|NA|TRBV5-4|12|NA
CASSTPESEAFF
TGTGCCAGCAGCACCCCAGAGAGTGAAGCTTTCTTT
>TRBJ1-1|NA|TRBV28|13|NA
CASTDRINTEAFF
TGTGCCAGCACAGACAGGATTAACACTGAAGCTTTCTTT
>TRBJ2-1|few|TRBV5-1|17|TRBD2
CASSSQTSGRSSNEQFF
TGCGCCAGCAGCTCCCAGACTAGCGGGAGGAGTAGCAATGAGCAGTTCTTC
>TRBJ1-2|NA|TRBV9|13|TRBD1
CASSVEQGYGYTF
TGTGCCAGCAGCGTAGAACAGGGGTATGGCTACACCTTC
>TRBJ1-2|NA|TRBV6-5|15|NA
CASSYSVGQPNGYTF
TGTGCCAGCAGTTACTCGGTTGGGCAGCCCAATGGCTACACCTTC
>TRBJ1-2|NA|TRBV6-5|14|TRBD1
CASRPTGGYYGYTF
TGTGCCAGCAGACCAACAGGGGGCTACTATGGCTACACCTTC
>TRBJ2-2|NA|TRBV24-1|14|TRBD1
CATSDRGATGELFF
TGTGCCACCAGCGACAGGGGAGCCACCGGGGAGCTGTTTTTT
>TRBJ2-1|NA|TRBV11-2|15|TRBD2
CASSPFGLAYNEQFF
TGTGCCAGCAGCCCTTTTGGACTAGCATACAATGAGCAGTTCTTC
>TRBJ2-3|NA|TRBV7-9|18|TRBD2
CASSSGRRAGGHPDTQYF
TGTGCCAGCAGCTCGGGTCGGAGGGCGGGAGGCCACCCAGATACGCAGTATTTT
>TRBJ2-7|once|TRBV6-6|11|NA
CASGTLYEQYF
TGTGCCAGCGGGACCCTCTACGAGCAGTACTTC
>TRBJ1-2|few|TRBV3-1/TRBV3-2|15|NA
CASSQGDPGRDGYTF
TGTGCCAGCAGCCAAGGAGATCCGGGACGGGATGGCTACACCTTC
>TRBJ2-7|NA|TRBV28|15|TRBD1
CASSGLTGHTYEQYF
TGTGCCAGCAGCGGACTGACAGGGCATACCTACGAGCAGTACTTC
>TRBJ2-7|NA|TRBV28|12|NA
CASSLGGYEQYF
TGTGCCAGCAGTTTAGGAGGTTACGAGCAGTACTTC
>TRBJ1-2|NA|TRBV6-5|14|TRBD1
CASSYSTGWRGYTF
TGTGCCAGCAGTTACTCGACAGGGTGGAGGGGCTACACCTTC
>TRBJ2-1|NA|TRBV23-1|16|NA
CASSQRCRLEIREQFF
TGCGCCAGCAGTCAAAGATGTCGTCTTGAGATTCGGGAGCAGTTCTTC
>TRBJ2-6|NA|TRBV19|16|TRBD1
CASSIQGTSGANVLTF
TGTGCCAGTAGCATACAGGGGACGTCTGGGGCCAACGTCCTGACTTTC
>TRBJ2-7|NA|TRBV5-1|13|NA
CASSLGGQNEQYF
TGCGCCAGCAGCTTGGGAGGGCAAAACGAGCAGTACTTC
>TRBJ1-1|NA|TRBV2|12|TRBD1
CASSRDSTEAFF
TGTGCCAGCAGTCGGGACAGCACTGAAGCTTTCTTT
>TRBJ1-2|NA|TRBV2|14|TRBD1
CASRGQGAGYGYTF
TGTGCCAGCAGGGGCCAGGGGGCTGGCTATGGCTACACCTTC
>TRBJ1-4|once|TRBV7-9|15|TRBD1
CASSLMGQVNEKLFF
TGTGCCAGCAGCTTAATGGGACAGGTTAATGAAAAACTGTTTTTT
>TRBJ2-3|NA|TRBV28|9|NA
CASGDTQYF
TGTGCCAGCGGCGATACGCAGTATTTT
>TRBJ1-4|NA|TRBV11-2|11|NA
CASSLREKLFF
TGTGCCAGCAGCTTACGTGAAAAACTGTTTTTT
>TRBJ1-6|NA|TRBV6-2/TRBV6-3|18|NA
CASSYRKWTDFMGSPLHF
TGTGCCAGCAGTTACCGAAAGTGGACAGACTTCATGGGGTCACCCCTCCACTTT
>TRBJ1-5|once|TRBV6-6|14|TRBD1
CASSPTGYGQPQHF
TGTGCCAGCAGCCCGACAGGGTATGGACAGCCCCAGCATTTT
>TRBJ2-1|NA|TRBV7-9|17|TRBD2
CASSLPGLPKKGNEQFF
TGTGCCAGCAGCTTGCCGGGACTACCTAAAAAGGGGAATGAGCAGTTCTTC
>TRBJ1-1|NA|TRBV5-1|15|NA
CASSLANWGGTEAFF
TGCGCCAGCAGCTTGGCGAATTGGGGAGGGACTGAAGCTTTCTTT
>TRBJ1-1|NA|TRBV1|17|NA
CTSSLQAPRGLGDTAFF
TGCACCAGCAGCCTCCAAGCCCCCAGGGGCCTTGGGGATACAGCTTTCTTT
>TRBJ1-2|NA|TRBV7-9|14|TRBD1
CASSLAGGADGYTF
TGTGCCAGCAGCTTAGCAGGGGGCGCTGATGGCTACACCTTC
>TRBJ2-7|NA|TRBV9|16|TRBD1
CASSPGTGGRSYEQYF
TGTGCCAGCAGCCCAGGGACAGGGGGAAGGTCCTACGAGCAGTACTTC
>TRBJ1-1|once|TRBV6-2/TRBV6-3|15|TRBD1
CASSRPGQGRPEAFF
TGTGCCAGCAGTCGGCCGGGACAGGGGAGGCCTGAAGCTTTCTTT
>TRBJ2-1|NA|TRBV6-4|14|NA
CASSPGDVYNEQFF
TGTGCCAGCAGCCCGGGGGACGTCTACAATGAGCAGTTCTTC
>TRBJ1-6|NA|TRBV18|12|NA
CASSPLNSPLHF
TGTGCCAGCTCACCACTGAATTCACCCCTCCACTTT
>TRBJ2-7|NA|TRBV7-8|14|TRBD2
CASSRTSKNYEQYF
TGTGCCAGCAGCCGGACTAGCAAGAACTACGAGCAGTACTTC
>TRBJ1-3|NA|TRBV10-3|15|NA
CAISDRTYSGNTIYF
TGTGCCATCAGTGACCGGACCTACTCTGGAAACACCATATATTTT
>TRBJ1-1|NA|TRBV6-6|12|NA
CAIGLMNTEAFF
TGTGCCATCGGACTGATGAACACTGAAGCTTTCTTT
>TRBJ2-1|NA|TRBV9|16|TRBD2
CASSVERGSSYNEQFF
TGTGCCAGCAGCGTAGAGCGGGGAAGCTCCTACAATGAGCAGTTCTTC
>TRBJ1-2|NA|TRBV28|14|TRBD1
CASSFGTGGYGYTF
TGTGCCAGCAGTTTTGGGACAGGAGGGTATGGCTACACCTTC
>TRBJ1-4|NA|TRBV7-9|15|NA
CASSLGGDGNEKLFF
TGTGCCAGCAGCCTGGGCGGGGACGGGAATGAAAAACTGTTTTTT
>TRBJ1-2|NA|TRBV2|12|NA
CASSGQSYGYTF
TGTGCCAGCAGTGGACAGAGCTATGGCTACACCTTC
>TRBJ1-1|NA|TRBV27|13|NA
CASKQGSFTEAFF
TGTGCCAGCAAACAGGGATCGTTCACTGAAGCTTTCTTT
>TRBJ1-2|NA|TRBV6-5|15|NA
CASSYSSVGLHGYTF
TGTGCCAGCAGTTACTCGTCCGTAGGGCTCCATGGCTACACCTTC
>TRBJ2-7|NA|TRBV28|13|NA
CASSPGAPWEQYF
TGTGCCAGCAGTCCAGGGGCCCCGTGGGAGCAGTACTTC
>TRBJ2-7|NA|TRBV4-1|15|TRBD1
CASSDSGTGAYEQYF
TGCGCCAGCAGCGACTCCGGGACAGGGGCGTACGAGCAGTACTTC
>TRBJ2-1|NA|TRBV14|13|NA
CASSQLVGHEQFF
TGTGCCAGCAGCCAACTGGTAGGGCATGAGCAGTTCTTC
>TRBJ1-2|NA|TRBV28|14|NA
CASRVQGFNYGYTF
TGTGCCAGCAGGGTACAGGGATTCAACTATGGCTACACCTTC
>TRBJ1-2|NA|TRBV6-5|13|NA
CASTRGFGYGYTF
TGTGCCAGCACTAGGGGGTTTGGGTATGGCTACACCTTC
>TRBJ1-1|NA|TRBV5-4|14|NA
CASSLGQLDTEAFF
TGTGCCAGCAGCTTGGGACAGCTTGACACTGAAGCTTTCTTT
>TRBJ1-2|NA|TRBV28|13|NA
CASSSLVGSGYTF
TGTGCCAGCAGTTCATTGGTAGGGTCTGGCTACACCTTC